Below, 17 T cell receptor beta chains from the same sample are listed, as sequenced in a study of shared clonotypes between healthy human individuals. TCRdb's table, derived via immunoSEQ multiplex PCR, lists solely in-frame clones and lacks some. Among roughly 1,500,000 clones listed, nearly 99% were seen once. Sequenced: naive CD4+ T cells sorted from blood. The subset is: CD45RA+ positively selected. The receptor set was obtained from a man under 40 in good health.

The genes are TRBV2 and TRBJ1-2; TRBD1 agrees at 7 bases. J gave up 6 bases and V 6 bases, and 7 bases lay outside the gene matches. The CDR3 is made up of 13 amino acids. CDR1 is SNHLY, CDR2 FYNNEI, per germline. CDR3 DNA: TGTGCCAGCAGGGGGGACAGTGTAAATGGCTACACCTTC. Translated, it gives CASRGDSVNGYTF. The entire variable domain, with the rest obtained from reference TRBV2 and TRBJ1-2, is as follows: EPEVTQTPSHQVTQMGQEVILRCVPISNHLYFYWYRQILGQKVEFLVSFYNNEISEKSEIFDDQFSVERPDGSNFTLKIRSTKLEDSAMYFCASRGDSVNGYTFGSGTRLTVV.

The chain has TRBV28 and TRBJ2-7; 7 bases line up with TRBD1. V trimming: 7 bases; J trimming: 4 bases; junction bases outside the gene matches: 7. The germline CDR1 and CDR2 sequences are MDHEN and SYDVKM. The CDR3 is 13 amino acids. The CDR3 bases are TGTGCCAGCACTACAGGGGTTCGATACGAGCAGTACTTC. As protein: CASTTGVRYEQYF.

The rearrangement joins TRBV5-1 to TRBJ1-2; D is undetermined. Trimming stripped 3 bases from V and 6 bases from J, with 15 bases between. This CDR3 is 14 amino acids long. Germline CDR1 SGHRS, CDR2 YFSETQ. The CDR3 nucleotides are TGCGCCAGCAGCTGGACTCTACTCCAACATGGCTACACCTTC. It translates to CASSWTLLQHGYTF.

The genes are TRBV11-2 and TRBJ2-1; 14 nucleotides agree with TRBD2. This CDR3 comprises 17 residues. The germline gives CDR1 SGHAT, CDR2 FQNNGV. V lost 6 bases, J lost 1 base, and 5 bases stayed unmatched. The CDR3 spells CASRKGLAGESYNEQFF. CDR3 nucleotide sequence: TGTGCCAGCAGGAAGGGACTAGCGGGAGAGTCCTACAATGAGCAGTTCTTC.

This chain uses TRBV4-1 with TRBJ2-7; tentative D call: TRBD1 (5 bases). CDR1 and CDR2 (germline): MGHRA, YSYEKL. V lost 4 bases and J lost 7, with 11 bases in between. This CDR3 is 12 amino acids long. The CDR3 protein is CASSPTNREQYF. CDR3 nucleotides: TGCGCCAGCAGCCCAACTAACAGGGAGCAGTACTTC.

The V gene is TRBV5-6, the J gene TRBJ2-1; weak D call: TRBD1 (6 bases). The CDR3 is made up of 13 amino acids. Per germline, CDR1 SGHDT and CDR2 YYEEEE. Trimming removed 4 bases from V and 7 bases from J, with 12 bases in between. CDR3 in DNA: TGTGCCAGCAGCGAGGACAGTTCAAATGAGCAGTTCTTC. This translates into CASSEDSSNEQFF.

This chain joins TRBV27 and TRBJ1-1; D is undetermined. The CDR3 contains 13 residues. Germline V gene lookup returns CDR1 MNHEY and CDR2 SMNVEV (reference sequence). Trimming left V 2 bases short and J 1 base short, with 5 bases between. The chain's CDR3 is CASSLNGNTEAFF. The CDR3 bases are TGTGCCAGCAGTTTAAATGGGAACACTGAAGCTTTCTTT.

The V call is TRBV27, the J call TRBJ2-7, with a weak D call TRBD1 (6 bases). The CDR3 length is 17 residues. Per germline, CDR1 MNHEY and CDR2 SMNVEV (reference sequence). Trimming pared 5 bases from V and 3 bases from J, leaving 23 bases between. CDR3 residues: CASSPYFTGTTLYEQYF. CDR3 coding DNA: TGTGCCAGCAGTCCCTACTTTACAGGGACGACTCTCTACGAGCAGTACTTC.

Details on this clone: The sample carries other DNA sequences with the same CDR3. J is TRBJ2-7 and V is TRBV18; weak D call: TRBD1 (5 bases). CDR1 is KGHSH, CDR2 LQKENI, per germline. The CDR3 sequence is 13 residues long. V lost 4 bases and J lost 3, with 10 bases in between. The CDR3 sequence: CASSRADSYEQYF. The CDR3 nucleotides are TGTGCCAGCTCACGAGCCGACAGCTACGAGCAGTACTTC. The full variable domain, rest sourced from reference TRBV18 and TRBJ2-7, is NAGVMQNPRHLVRRRGQEARLRCSPMKGHSHVYWYRQLPEEGLKFMVYLQKENIIDESGMPKERFSAEFPKEGPSILRIQQVVRGDSAAYFCASSRADSYEQYFGPGTRLTVT.

V and J are TRBV5-4 and TRBJ2-3; the D is unclear. V lost 6 bases and J 0 bases, leaving 14 bases between the germline ends. The CDR3 sequence is 15 residues long. Germline-derived CDR1 and CDR2 are SGHNT and YYREEE (reference sequence). CDR3 in DNA: TGTGCCAGCAATAAAGGCCAACCTAGCACAGATACGCAGTATTTT. Protein sequence: CASNKGQPSTDTQYF.

The table lists this clone with a count of one. The chain joins TRBV6-1 to TRBJ2-1, with 9 bases fitting TRBD2. From germline, CDR1 is MNHNS and CDR2 SASEGT. V shed 7 bases and J 8 bases; nucleotides not matched to a gene: 9. The CDR3 has 14 amino acids. CDR3 region: CASKHAGGVDEQFF. CDR3 in DNA: TGTGCCAGCAAACATGCGGGAGGGGTTGATGAGCAGTTCTTC.

The gene calls are TRBV11-2 and TRBJ2-1; D ambiguous. V lost 0 bases, J lost 0 bases, and 12 bases lay in between. The CDR3 loop spans 17 amino acids. The germline gives CDR1 SGHAT, CDR2 FQNNGV. The DNA of the CDR3 is TGTGCCAGCAGCTTAGATCTGGGTGTGAGCTCCTACAATGAGCAGTTCTTC. Residues: CASSLDLGVSSYNEQFF.

This rearrangement joins TRBV28 to TRBJ1-4, with 9 bases that match TRBD1. V gave up 2 bases and J gave up 5 bases; unmatched junction bases: 12. Germline V lookup: CDR1 MDHEN, CDR2 SYDVKM. This CDR3 contains 18 residues. CDR3 loop: CASSLPAGRTGENEKLFF. Here the CDR3 DNA reads TGTGCCAGCAGTTTACCTGCGGGGAGGACAGGGGAGAATGAAAAACTGTTTTTT.

This chain links TRBV2 with TRBJ2-1; TRBD1 or TRBD2 may be the D gene (6 bases each). The CDR3 totals 13 residues. Germline V gene sequence: CDR1 SNHLY, CDR2 FYNNEI. The V and J ends lost 2 bases and 9 bases respectively, with 11 bases between them. CDR3 nucleotides: TGTGCCAGCAGTGAAAGGAGGGGGATTGAGCAGTTCTTC. Translated, it gives CASSERRGIEQFF.

This clone was detected only once. The gene calls are TRBV5-1 and TRBJ1-1, with 7 bases identical to TRBD1. The V and J ends lost 0 bases and 4 bases, in that order; junction bases with no gene match: 6. CDR1 is SGHRS, CDR2 YFSETQ, per germline. The CDR3 is made up of 15 amino acids. Written as DNA, the CDR3 is TGCGCCAGCAGCTTGGACGGGACAGAGGGCACTGAAGCTTTCTTT. Amino acid sequence: CASSLDGTEGTEAFF.

Concerning this clone: Other nucleotide sequences from this sample produce the same CDR3. The chain has TRBV28 and TRBJ2-7; D is uncertain. Trimming removed 5 bases at V and 3 bases at J, with 5 bases between. The CDR3 is 11 amino acids. Germline lookup yields CDR1 MDHEN and CDR2 SYDVKM. The CDR3 coding sequence is TGTGCCAGCAGTCCCTTCTACGAGCAGTACTTC. This encodes CASSPFYEQYF.

This chain joins TRBV11-2 and TRBJ2-5; TRBD2 is a possible D gene (6 bases). This CDR3 is 13 amino acids long. Per germline, CDR1 SGHAT and CDR2 FQNNGV. Trimming took off 8 bases at V and 5 bases at J, with 15 bases between the two ends. The CDR3 region has the DNA TGTGCCAGCGAAGGGGCGGGACGCGAGACCCAGTACTTC. This gives the protein CASEGAGRETQYF.